This T cell receptor beta chain originates from a study of identical twins' blood T cells. The study's findings and limits: Twin similarity might stem from environmental factors, not only genetics. Twins shared more top CDR3 clonotypes than unrelated donors did.

Original methodology: Clonotypes per individual ranged from about 95,000 to nearly 550,000. TCRdb recomputed calls from the 5' RACE reads with MiXCR, one row per CDR3 protein. The V and J calls were determined by TCRdb, not by the authors. The table lists about 370,000 distinct CDR3 sequences, 28% of them singletons. Germline values: CDR1 DFQATT, CDR2 SNEGSKA (reference sequence). The CDR3 consists of 15 residues. This clonotype has a count of ten or more. The antigen is not known. At one of its ends the junction is not consistent with the germline gene, which may arise from a read error. The sequenced sample consisted of PBMCs. This receptor was taken from a woman aged 18-55 years in good health. The gene calls are TRBV20-1 and TRBJ2-2; D is perhaps TRBD1 (5 bases). CDR3 sequence reads: CSARGQGIGTGELFF. The CDR3 DNA reads TGCAGTGCCAGAGGCCAGGGTATAGGTACCGGGGAGCTGTTTTTT.